This TCR beta chain derives from a study of shared clonotypes between healthy human individuals. Study-level points and caveats: Naive subsets, compared against memory subsets, generally had larger estimated richness values.

Sequencing used immunoSEQ multiplex PCR; TCRdb keeps in-frame clones, though not all of them. This table has 300,000 to 400,000 clones, less than 75% appearing once. V dropped 0 bases and J dropped 0 bases, with 7 bases sitting between them. This CDR3 has 15 amino acids. Germline lookup yields CDR1 SGHRS and CDR2 YFSETQ. This clone was seen only once. Its antigen is unidentified. The clonotype originates from a man aged 30 to 45 in good health. This chain connects TRBV5-1 to TRBJ1-5; D is possibly TRBD1 (5 bases). Specimen: memory CD4+ T cells sorted from blood. Subset meaning: CD45RA-negative fraction. This CDR3 is CASSLGTTSNQPQHF. CDR3 bases: TGCGCCAGCAGCTTGGGGACAACTAGCAATCAGCCCCAGCATTTT.